This section outlines one T cell receptor (beta chain) sequence together with its context. Its target is unknown. The CDR3 sequence is 13 residues long. Trimming removed 5 bases from V and 4 bases from J, with 13 bases in between. Looked up from germline, CDR1 is GTSNPN and CDR2 is SVGIG (reference sequence). This entry comes from a study of multiple sclerosis patients with progressive multifocal leukoencephalopathy. Findings and limits, study-wide: No common TRBV or TRBJ usage or pairing appeared at PML.

Libraries were prepared by immunoSEQ multiplex PCR; TCRdb keeps only in-frame clonotypes and omits some of them. The data contain 25,000 or so clones, approximately 90% of them singletons. As for time point: about a year of natalizumab therapy. The sequence was collected from a man in his thirties or forties with multiple sclerosis. The sequencing here drew on PBMCs, taken from a patient treated with natalizumab. The chain has TRBV30 and TRBJ2-3; D remains unclear. CDR3 sequence reads: CAWARRRADTQYF. The CDR3 DNA sequence: TGTGCCTGGGCCCGGCGCCGAGCAGATACGCAGTATTTT.